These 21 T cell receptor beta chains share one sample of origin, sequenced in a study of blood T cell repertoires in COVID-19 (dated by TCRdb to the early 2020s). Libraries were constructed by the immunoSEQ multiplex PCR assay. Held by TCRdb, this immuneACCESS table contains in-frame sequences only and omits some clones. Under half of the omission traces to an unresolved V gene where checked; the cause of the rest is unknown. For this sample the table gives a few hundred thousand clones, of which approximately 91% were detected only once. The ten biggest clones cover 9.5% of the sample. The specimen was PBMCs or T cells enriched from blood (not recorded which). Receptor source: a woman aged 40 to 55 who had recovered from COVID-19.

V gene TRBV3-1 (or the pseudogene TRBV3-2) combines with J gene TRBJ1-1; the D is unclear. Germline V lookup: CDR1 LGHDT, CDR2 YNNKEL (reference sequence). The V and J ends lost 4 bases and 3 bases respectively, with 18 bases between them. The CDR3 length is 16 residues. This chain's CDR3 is CASSLKPGDGDTEAFF. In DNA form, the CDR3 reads TGTGCCAGCAGCCTCAAACCCGGGGATGGGGACACTGAAGCTTTCTTT.

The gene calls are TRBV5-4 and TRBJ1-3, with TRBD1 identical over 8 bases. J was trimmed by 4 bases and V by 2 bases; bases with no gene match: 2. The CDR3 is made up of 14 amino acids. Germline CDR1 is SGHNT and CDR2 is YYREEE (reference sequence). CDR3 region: CASSLQGVGNTIYF. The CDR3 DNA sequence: TGTGCCAGCAGCTTACAGGGGGTCGGAAACACCATATATTTT.

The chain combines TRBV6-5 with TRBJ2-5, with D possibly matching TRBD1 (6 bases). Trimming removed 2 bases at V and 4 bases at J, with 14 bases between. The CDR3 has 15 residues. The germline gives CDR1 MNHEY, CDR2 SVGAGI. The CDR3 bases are TGTGCCAGCAGTTACCCTACTACAGGGAGAGAGACCCAGTACTTC. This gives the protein CASSYPTTGRETQYF.

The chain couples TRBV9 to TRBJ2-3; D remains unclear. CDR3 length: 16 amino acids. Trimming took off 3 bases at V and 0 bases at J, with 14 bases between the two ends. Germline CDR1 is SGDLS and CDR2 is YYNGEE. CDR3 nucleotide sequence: TGTGCCAGCAGCGACGGAGCAATAAGAAGCACAGATACGCAGTATTTT. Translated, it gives CASSDGAIRSTDTQYF.

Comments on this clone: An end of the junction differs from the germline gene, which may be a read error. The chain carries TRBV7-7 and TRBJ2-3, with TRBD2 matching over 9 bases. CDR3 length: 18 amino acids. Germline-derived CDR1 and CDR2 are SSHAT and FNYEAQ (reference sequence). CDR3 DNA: TGTGCTAGCAGCTTGCGTAGCGGGGGAACTCCTAGCACAGATACGCAGTATTTT. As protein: CASSLRSGGTPSTDTQYF.

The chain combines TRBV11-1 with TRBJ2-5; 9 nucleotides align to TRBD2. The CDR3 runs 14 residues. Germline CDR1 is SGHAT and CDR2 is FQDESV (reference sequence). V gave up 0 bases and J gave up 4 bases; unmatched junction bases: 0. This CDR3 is CASSLASGRETQYF. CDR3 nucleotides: TGTGCCAGCAGCTTAGCTAGCGGGAGAGAGACCCAGTACTTC.

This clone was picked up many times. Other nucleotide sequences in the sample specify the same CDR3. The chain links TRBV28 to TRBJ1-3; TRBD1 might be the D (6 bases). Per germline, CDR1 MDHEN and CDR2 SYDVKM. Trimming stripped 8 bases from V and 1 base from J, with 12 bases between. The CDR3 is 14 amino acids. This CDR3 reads CASGRGGSGNTIYF. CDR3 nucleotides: TGTGCCAGCGGTAGAGGGGGATCTGGAAACACCATATATTTT.

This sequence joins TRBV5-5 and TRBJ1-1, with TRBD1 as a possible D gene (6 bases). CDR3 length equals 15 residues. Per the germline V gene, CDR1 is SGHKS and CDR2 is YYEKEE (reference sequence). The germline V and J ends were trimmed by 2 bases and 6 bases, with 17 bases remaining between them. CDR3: CASSFSGSDRSEAFF. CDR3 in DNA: TGTGCCAGCAGCTTTTCGGGCTCGGACAGATCTGAAGCTTTCTTT.

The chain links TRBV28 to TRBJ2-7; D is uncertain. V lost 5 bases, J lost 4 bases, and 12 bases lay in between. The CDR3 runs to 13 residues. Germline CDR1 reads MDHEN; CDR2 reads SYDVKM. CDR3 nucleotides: TGTGCCAGCAGTCCCGAGCGACGTTACGAGCAGTACTTC. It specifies CASSPERRYEQYF.

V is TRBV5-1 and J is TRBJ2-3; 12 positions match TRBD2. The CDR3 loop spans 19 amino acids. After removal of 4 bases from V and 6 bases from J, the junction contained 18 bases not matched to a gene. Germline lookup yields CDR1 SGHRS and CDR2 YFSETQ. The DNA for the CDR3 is TGCGCCAGCAGCCTTCGAACTCGGGCGACTAGCGGGAGCATGGATACGCAGTATTTT. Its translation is CASSLRTRATSGSMDTQYF.

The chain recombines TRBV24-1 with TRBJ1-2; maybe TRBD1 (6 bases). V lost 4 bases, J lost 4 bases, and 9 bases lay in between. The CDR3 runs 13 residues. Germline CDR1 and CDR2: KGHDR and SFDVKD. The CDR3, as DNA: TGTGCCACCAGTGAATCCAGGGGCTATGGCTACACCTTC. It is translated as CATSESRGYGYTF.

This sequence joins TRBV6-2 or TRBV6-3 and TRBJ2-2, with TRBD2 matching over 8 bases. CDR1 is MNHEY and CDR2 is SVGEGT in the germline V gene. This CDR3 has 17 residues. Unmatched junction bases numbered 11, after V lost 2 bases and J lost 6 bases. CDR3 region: CASSYVTSGRRAGELFF. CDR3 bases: TGTGCCAGCAGTTACGTCACTAGCGGACGTAGAGCCGGGGAGCTGTTTTTT.

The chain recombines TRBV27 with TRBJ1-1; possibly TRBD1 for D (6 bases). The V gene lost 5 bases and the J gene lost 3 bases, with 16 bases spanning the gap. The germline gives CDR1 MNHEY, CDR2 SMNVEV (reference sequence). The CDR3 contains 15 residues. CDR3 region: CASSARDTGYTEAFF. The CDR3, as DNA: TGTGCCAGCAGTGCGAGGGACACGGGATACACTGAAGCTTTCTTT.

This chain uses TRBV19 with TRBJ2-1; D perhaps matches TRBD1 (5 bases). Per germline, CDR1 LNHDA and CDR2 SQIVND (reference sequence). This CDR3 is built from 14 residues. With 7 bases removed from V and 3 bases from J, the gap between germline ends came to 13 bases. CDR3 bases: TGTGCCAGTAAACCCGCAGGGTACTACAATGAGCAGTTCTTC. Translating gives CASKPAGYYNEQFF.

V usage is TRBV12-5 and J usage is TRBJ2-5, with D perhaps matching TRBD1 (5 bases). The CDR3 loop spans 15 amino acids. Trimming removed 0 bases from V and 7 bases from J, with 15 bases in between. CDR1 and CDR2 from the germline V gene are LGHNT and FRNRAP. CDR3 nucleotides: TGTGCTAGTGGTTTGGTACTTGGGGCGCAGGTGACCCAGTACTTC. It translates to CASGLVLGAQVTQYF.

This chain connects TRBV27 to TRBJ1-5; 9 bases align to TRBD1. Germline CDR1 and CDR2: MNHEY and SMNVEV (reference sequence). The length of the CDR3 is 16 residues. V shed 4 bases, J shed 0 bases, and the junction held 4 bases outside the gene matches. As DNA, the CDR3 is TGTGCCAGCAGTTCTACAGGGGGCCGTAGCAATCAGCCCCAGCATTTT. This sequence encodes CASSSTGGRSNQPQHF.

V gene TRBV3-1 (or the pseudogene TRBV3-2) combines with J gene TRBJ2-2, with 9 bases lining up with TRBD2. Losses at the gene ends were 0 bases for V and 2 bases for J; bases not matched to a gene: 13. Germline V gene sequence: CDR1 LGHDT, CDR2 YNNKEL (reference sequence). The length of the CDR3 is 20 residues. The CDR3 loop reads CASSQDPVLAGIINTGELFF. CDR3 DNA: TGTGCCAGCAGCCAAGATCCCGTGCTAGCGGGGATAATAAACACCGGGGAGCTGTTTTTT.

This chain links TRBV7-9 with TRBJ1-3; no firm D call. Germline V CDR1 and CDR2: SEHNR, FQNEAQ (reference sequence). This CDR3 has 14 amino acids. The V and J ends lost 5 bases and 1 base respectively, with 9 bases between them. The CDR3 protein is CASSTGNSGNTIYF. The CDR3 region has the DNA TGTGCCAGCAGCACCGGGAATTCTGGAAACACCATATATTTT.

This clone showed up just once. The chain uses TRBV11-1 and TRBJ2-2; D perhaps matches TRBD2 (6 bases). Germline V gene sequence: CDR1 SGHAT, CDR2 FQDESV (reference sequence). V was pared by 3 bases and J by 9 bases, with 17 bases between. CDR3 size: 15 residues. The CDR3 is CASSFRRGAGRELFF. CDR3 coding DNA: TGTGCCAGCAGCTTTAGGAGGGGCGCTGGCCGGGAGCTGTTTTTT.

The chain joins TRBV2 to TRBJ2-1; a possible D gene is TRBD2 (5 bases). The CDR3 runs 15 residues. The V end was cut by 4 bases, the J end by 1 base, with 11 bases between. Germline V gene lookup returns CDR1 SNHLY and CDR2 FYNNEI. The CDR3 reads CASSVERSSYNEQFF. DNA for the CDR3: TGTGCCAGCAGTGTTGAGCGGAGTTCCTACAATGAGCAGTTCTTC.

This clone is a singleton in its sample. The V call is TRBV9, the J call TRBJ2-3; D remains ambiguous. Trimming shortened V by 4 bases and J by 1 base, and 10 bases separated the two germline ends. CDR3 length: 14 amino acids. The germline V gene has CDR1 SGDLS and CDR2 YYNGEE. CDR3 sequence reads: CASSLGGGTDTQYF. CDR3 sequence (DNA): TGTGCCAGCAGCCTCGGCGGTGGCACAGATACGCAGTATTTT.